This T cell receptor (beta chain) was recovered during a study of T cells in Graves' hyperthyroidism and ophthalmopathy. This clonotype was seen many times. The source material, RNA transcripts, was used to amplify TCR beta CDR3 regions. Using the HTBI primer set, a first-round RT-PCR was run on the TCR CDR3. TCRdb redid the calling of the multiplex PCR reads with MiXCR, one entry per CDR3 protein. This table has hundreds of thousands of distinct CDR3 sequences, about 15% appearing once. Duration under 3 months, a NOSPECS grade of at least 4, and a Clinical Activity Score of at least 3 characterized the ophthalmopathy patients. The source material was blood. The TCR comes from a woman aged 40 to 49 with Graves' ophthalmopathy.

The CDR3 is CSAIQTGGVYSNQPQHF. The CDR3 DNA reads TGCAGTGCTATACAGACAGGGGGCGTATATAGCAATCAGCCCCAGCATTTT. This chain connects TRBV20-1 to TRBJ1-5; 10 positions agree with TRBD1. J gave up 0 bases and V 4 bases, and 9 bases lay outside the gene matches. This CDR3 region has 17 residues. The germline CDR1 and CDR2 sequences are DFQATT and SNEGSKA (reference sequence).